Sequencing of this T cell receptor beta chain was carried out in a study of shared clonotypes between healthy human individuals. Regarding the study as a whole: Estimated clonotype richness was generally higher in naive than memory subsets.

The CDR3 spans 12 residues. V shed 8 bases and J shed 2 bases, with 10 bases lying between them. The germline CDR1 and CDR2 sequences are SGHVS and FQNEAQ. With regard to this clone: Antigen: not known.

CD45RO-negative CD8 cells positively selected for CCR7 made up the naive population, which excluded terminally differentiated effector memory CD45RA+ cells. Each of the donors was a healthy adult who was HIV-negative and had not had a recent acute infection or vaccination. Donors comprised only Caucasian adults living in Nashville, Tennessee. Profiled with immunoSEQ multiplex PCR; TCRdb holds only in-frame clones, not every one. This table holds some 2.1 million clones, just over 90% found once. The chain links TRBV7-8 to TRBJ2-7, with D hard to call. This TCR derives from a man aged 18-30 years in good health. Some clones in this sample may be carry-over from other donors' samples. The sample was naive CD8+ T cells from PBMCs. For the CDR3, the DNA is TGTGCCAGCTTGGCACCCACCTACGAGCAGTACTTC. Residues: CASLAPTYEQYF.